These T cell receptor beta chains were read from a single sample in a study of PD-L1 blockade in urothelial cancer. TCRdb's table, derived via immunoSEQ multiplex PCR, lists solely in-frame clones and lacks some. The table shows around 130,000 clones, with about 88% occurring only once. The specimen was PBMCs, collected around atezolizumab (anti-PD-L1) treatment. The source of these receptors is a man aged 50-59 years with urothelial cancer. Both conserved end residues are part of each CDR3. The D gene is left open where the match is weak. Clone size appears in some rows only: once, few, many, or a class for an expanded clone.

clone_size,d_call,v_call,j_call,cdr3_nt,cdr3_aa
.,TRBD2,TRBV6-6,TRBJ2-1,TGTGCCAGCAGTTACCGGCGGGAGGGGCATGAGCAGTTCTTC,CASSYRREGHEQFF
few,TRBD1,TRBV9,TRBJ1-1,TGTGCCAGCAGCGTACGGGACAGGGGGAACACTGAAGCTTTCTTT,CASSVRDRGNTEAFF
few,TRBD1,TRBV7-6,TRBJ1-5,TGTGCCAGCAGCACAAGACAGGGTCAGCCCCAGCATTTT,CASSTRQGQPQHF
.,.,TRBV28,TRBJ2-5,TGTGCCAGCACCCCCCCCCGGTGGGCAGGGAATATGCGGCAGGAGACCCAGTACTTC,CASTPPRWAGNMRQETQYF
.,.,TRBV5-1,TRBJ1-1,TGCGCCAGCAGGAGCGGCGGCAGTGGGAACACTGAAGCTTTCTTT,CASRSGGSGNTEAFF
.,.,TRBV5-6,TRBJ2-7,TGTGCCAGCAGCCAGAGACTAGTCTACGAGCAGTACTTC,CASSQRLVYEQYF
.,.,TRBV5-6,TRBJ2-7,TGTGCCAGCAGCCTGGAGTCCCTAGAGGCCTACGAGCAGTACTTC,CASSLESLEAYEQYF
.,TRBD2,TRBV27,TRBJ2-1,TGTGCCAGCAAGGGCGGGAGAACCTACAATGAGCAGTTCTTC,CASKGGRTYNEQFF
few,.,TRBV4-2,TRBJ2-5,TGTGCCAGCAGCCAAGATGCCGCGGCCCAGTACTTC,CASSQDAAAQYF
once,TRBD2,TRBV5-1,TRBJ2-7,TGCGCCAGCAGCTTGACTAGCGGGATGGCCCCCCCACGCGAGCAGTACTTC,CASSLTSGMAPPREQYF
.,TRBD1,TRBV6-6,TRBJ1-1,TGTGCCAGCAGCGGGGACAGGGGTGGCACTGAAGCTTTCTTT,CASSGDRGGTEAFF
.,TRBD1,TRBV28,TRBJ1-2,TGTGCCAGCAAACCGGGACAGAGCCCTAACTATGGCTACACCTTC,CASKPGQSPNYGYTF
.,TRBD2,TRBV10-1,TRBJ2-3,TGCGCCAGCAGTGACTCGGGGACTAGCGTTGAAGATACGCAGTATTTT,CASSDSGTSVEDTQYF
.,.,TRBV5-5,TRBJ2-2,TGTGCCAGCAGCGTTATACAGGGCGGTTCCGGGGAGCTGTTTTTT,CASSVIQGGSGELFF